The 12 T cell receptor beta chains below all came from one sample that was sequenced in a study of blood T cell repertoires in COVID-19. Assay used: immunoSEQ multiplex PCR; TCRdb lists only in-frame clones, some missing. The sample lists about 250,000 clones, roughly 85% occurring once. Sequenced: peripheral blood. These TCRs come from a man younger than 30 with active or convalescent COVID-19.

The chain combines TRBV28 with TRBJ2-5, with 8 bases identical to TRBD1. Germline CDR1 is MDHEN and CDR2 is SYDVKM. Trimming removed 4 bases from V and 3 bases from J; junction bases left unmatched: 7. The CDR3 is 15 amino acids. CDR3 DNA: TGTGCCAGCAGTTCGGGACAGGAAGCGGAAGAGACCCAGTACTTC. Protein product: CASSSGQEAEETQYF.

The CDR3, as DNA: TGCGCCAGCAGCCAAGATAGCGGACAGGGGATATCCTACGAGCAGTACTTC. Protein product: CASSQDSGQGISYEQYF. The chain has TRBV4-3 and TRBJ2-7; 9 positions agree with TRBD1. V was pared by 0 bases and J by 1 base, with 7 bases of the junction left unmatched. Germline assignment: CDR1 LGHNA and CDR2 YSLEER. CDR3 length equals 17 residues.

This clone came up once. This sequence joins TRBV6-2 or TRBV6-3 and TRBJ1-3, with 7 bases aligning to TRBD1. The CDR3 is 16 residues long. J lost 0 bases, V lost 5 bases, and 7 bases had no gene match. From germline, CDR1 is MNHEY and CDR2 SVGEGT. CDR3 in amino acids: CASSAGTANSGNTIYF. In DNA, the CDR3 is TGTGCCAGCAGTGCCGGGACAGCGAACTCTGGAAACACCATATATTTT.

The rearrangement joins TRBV18 to TRBJ2-7; possible D gene TRBD2, 5 bases. Trimming pared 1 base from V and 5 bases from J, leaving 18 bases between. The CDR3 has 16 residues. In germline, CDR1 is KGHSH, CDR2 LQKENI. CDR3 DNA: TGTGCCAGCTCACCACTCTCAGGAGGCCGCCAAGACGAGCAGTACTTC. This encodes CASSPLSGGRQDEQYF.

The chain is built from TRBV11-1 and TRBJ2-1; D not certain. Germline CDR1 is SGHAT and CDR2 is FQDESV (reference sequence). The CDR3 contains 12 residues. The ends were cut back, 4 bases at V and 11 bases at J, with 12 bases in the middle. The CDR3 protein is CASSSPTDKQFF. CDR3 coding DNA: TGTGCCAGCAGCTCCCCAACCGACAAGCAGTTCTTC. Full variable domain (missing parts from reference TRBV11-1 and TRBJ2-1): EAEVAQSPRYKITEKSQAVAFWCDPISGHATLYWYRQILGQGPELLVQFQDESVVDDSQLPKDRFSAERLKGVDSTLKIQPAELGDSAMYLCASSSPTDKQFFGPGTRLTVL.

To note about this clone: Other nucleotide sequences from this sample produce the same CDR3. The chain employs TRBV2 and TRBJ2-3; 13 bases line up with TRBD2. Per the germline V gene, CDR1 is SNHLY and CDR2 is FYNNEI. This CDR3 spans 15 amino acids. Losses at the gene ends were 6 bases for V and 2 bases for J; bases not matched to a gene: 2. In DNA form, the CDR3 reads TGTGCCAGCAGCGGACTAGCGGGGGTCACAGATACGCAGTATTTT. It is translated as CASSGLAGVTDTQYF.

The chain combines TRBV28 with TRBJ2-7; D is perhaps TRBD2 (6 bases). CDR3 length equals 14 residues. Germline loops: CDR1 MDHEN, CDR2 SYDVKM. The V end lost 8 bases, the J end lost 6 bases, and 20 bases lay between the germline ends. The CDR3 spells CASPPPGGVIEQYF. The CDR3 bases are TGTGCCAGCCCCCCCCCGGGCGGGGTGATCGAGCAGTACTTC.

The chain combines TRBV5-4 with TRBJ2-3; TRBD2 matches 8 bases. The CDR3 length is 16 residues. Germline values: CDR1 SGHNT, CDR2 YYREEE (reference sequence). J gave up 1 base and V 6 bases, and 10 bases lay outside the gene matches. DNA of the CDR3: TGTGCCAGCACAGAGGGTAGCGGGACTCGCACAGATACGCAGTATTTT. It codes for CASTEGSGTRTDTQYF.

The chain combines TRBV6-2 or TRBV6-3 with TRBJ2-2, with D uncertain. The germline V gene encodes CDR1 MNHEY and CDR2 SVGEGT. This CDR3 comprises 15 residues. V lost 0 bases to trimming and J lost 2 bases, with 7 bases between them. For the CDR3, the DNA is TGTGCCAGCAGTTACTCGGCAGGCAACACCGGGGAGCTGTTTTTT. Its protein product is CASSYSAGNTGELFF.

This clone showed up just once. The chain joins TRBV6-2 or TRBV6-3 to TRBJ1-1; no definite D call. Deletions cut 4 bases from V and 8 bases from J, with 17 bases between. There are 14 residues in the CDR3. Per germline, CDR1 MNHEY and CDR2 SVGEGT. The CDR3 sequence: CASSLDEGETEAFF. Written as DNA, the CDR3 is TGTGCCAGCAGTTTAGATGAGGGTGAGACCGAAGCTTTCTTT.

This clone was detected a few times. The CDR3 loop reads CASSYLGGGTGGDTQYF. Written as DNA, the CDR3 is TGTGCCAGCAGTTACTTGGGTGGAGGGACAGGCGGGGATACGCAGTATTTT. V gene TRBV6-2 or TRBV6-3 combines with J gene TRBJ2-3, with 8 bases that match TRBD1. This CDR3 comprises 17 residues. The ends lost 1 base at V and 6 bases at J; junction bases unmatched: 12. Germline-derived CDR1 and CDR2 are MNHEY and SVGEGT.

This rearrangement joins TRBV29-1 to TRBJ2-6; D may be TRBD2 (7 bases). The CDR3 consists of 13 residues. The germline V gene encodes CDR1 SQVTM and CDR2 ANQGSEA. The V end lost 5 bases, the J end lost 9 bases, and 14 bases lay between the germline ends. As DNA, the CDR3 is TGCAGCGTTTGGGGGGGCATCGTCAACGTCCTGACTTTC. Residues: CSVWGGIVNVLTF. Full variable domain (rest looked up from reference TRBV29-1 and TRBJ2-6): SAVISQKPSRDICQRGTSLTIQCQVDSQVTMMFWYRQQPGQSLTLIATANQGSEATYESGFVIDKFPISRPNLTFSTLTVSNMSPEDSSIYLCSVWGGIVNVLTFGAGSRLTVL.